The clone carrying this T cell receptor (beta chain) has only a few counts. These data belong to a study of blood T cell repertoires in COVID-19. Study-level background: T cells, B-cell-depleted T cells, or PBMCs supplied cDNA or gDNA.

Unmatched junction bases numbered 13, after V lost 7 bases and J lost 8 bases. From germline, CDR1 is MDHEN and CDR2 SYDVKM. The CDR3 covers 15 residues. In the original processing: It was from reference gene primer amplification that nucleated cell counts were estimated. Assay: immunoSEQ multiplex PCR; the TCRdb copy retains only in-frame clones and omits some. V and J calls and clone size come straight from that table; D and trimming were deduced from the DNA. The repertoire holds just under 40,000 clones, with approximately 85% as singletons. V gene TRBV28 combines with J gene TRBJ2-1; 8 nucleotides align to TRBD2. Sequencing input: peripheral blood. This receptor was obtained from a man between 65 and 85 years old with acute or convalescent COVID-19. CDR3 nucleotide sequence: TGTGCCAGCATCCCCCGGGGGGGGAGTAGCTATGAGCAGTTCTTC. The encoded protein is CASIPRGGSSYEQFF. Full variable domain (rest looked up from reference TRBV28 and TRBJ2-1): DVKVTQSSRYLVKRTGEKVFLECVQDMDHENMFWYRQDPGLGLRLIYFSYDVKMKEKGDIPEGYSVSREKKERFSLILESASTNQTSMYLCASIPRGGSSYEQFFGPGTRLTVL.